A selection of T cell receptor beta chains follows, all from one sample in a study of PD-1 blockade in classical Hodgkin lymphoma. Clones were read by immunoSEQ multiplex PCR, and TCRdb kept only the in-frame ones, dropping some. The sample contains around 60,000 clones, more than 80% of which appear only once. This specimen was peripheral blood mononuclear cells (PBMCs), taken before the fourth cycle of nivolumab. All receptors derive from a human donor with classical Hodgkin lymphoma. The CDR3 runs from the conserved cysteine through the conserved F or W. The D gene is left open where the match is weak. Expanded clones get a size class; other rows say once, few or many, or leave the size out.

cdr3_aa | cdr3_nt | cdr3_length | clone_size | j_call | v_call | d_call
CASSQGLEAFF | TGTGCCAGCTCTCAGGGGTTGGAAGCTTTCTTT | 11 | NA | TRBJ1-1 | TRBV27 | NA
CASRSGNQPQHF | TGTGCCAGCAGGTCAGGGAATCAGCCCCAGCATTTT | 12 | once | TRBJ1-5 | TRBV6-5 | NA
CASSLGTSGALEGRNEQFF | TGTGCCAGCAGCTTAGGGACTAGCGGGGCCTTGGAGGGGCGCAATGAGCAGTTCTTC | 19 | once | TRBJ2-1 | TRBV11-3 | TRBD2
CASSSGTLDEKLFF | TGTGCCAGCAGCTCAGGGACCTTGGATGAAAAACTGTTTTTT | 14 | NA | TRBJ1-4 | TRBV6-5 | NA
CASSSVYSYEQYF | TGTGCCAGCAGCTCCGTTTACTCCTACGAGCAGTACTTC | 13 | NA | TRBJ2-7 | TRBV7-9 | NA
CASSLASPYGYTF | TGTGCCAGCAGCTTGGCCTCTCCTTATGGCTACACCTTC | 13 | NA | TRBJ1-2 | TRBV5-5 | NA
CASSIVALGRETQYF | TGTGCCAGTAGTATAGTGGCACTTGGCCGGGAGACCCAGTACTTC | 15 | once | TRBJ2-5 | TRBV19 | NA
CASSGSRETQYF | TGTGCCAGCAGCGGCTCGAGGGAGACCCAGTACTTC | 12 | few | TRBJ2-5 | TRBV9 | NA
CASSPISSGGQETQYF | TGTGCCAGCTCCCCGATTTCTAGCGGGGGACAAGAGACCCAGTACTTC | 16 | NA | TRBJ2-5 | TRBV18 | TRBD2
CATTGTYEQYF | TGTGCCACAACAGGGACCTACGAGCAGTACTTC | 11 | NA | TRBJ2-7 | TRBV28 | NA
CASSEALYKLAGGYEQYF | TGTGCCAGCAGTGAAGCGCTTTATAAGCTAGCGGGTGGCTACGAGCAGTACTTC | 18 | NA | TRBJ2-7 | TRBV6-1 | TRBD2
CASSHSSGDSWNSPLHF | TGTGCCAGCAGCCATAGTTCCGGAGACAGTTGGAATTCACCCCTCCACTTT | 17 | NA | TRBJ1-6 | TRBV7-9 | NA
CASSLIGQGSGNTIYF | TGTGCCAGCAGCCTGATTGGACAGGGCTCTGGAAACACCATATATTTT | 16 | NA | TRBJ1-3 | TRBV7-9 | TRBD1
CSVEDHLGAMDEQFF | TGCAGCGTTGAAGATCACCTGGGGGCGATGGATGAGCAGTTCTTC | 15 | NA | TRBJ2-1 | TRBV29-1 | NA
CASSLPQSDTQYF | TGTGCCAGCAGTTTACCTCAGTCAGATACGCAGTATTTT | 13 | NA | TRBJ2-3 | TRBV28 | NA
CASSHQGQGNYEQYF | TGCGCCAGCAGCCATCAGGGACAGGGAAACTACGAGCAGTACTTC | 15 | NA | TRBJ2-7 | TRBV5-1 | TRBD1
CASSGRQPNTGELFF | TGTGCCAGCAGCGGTCGGCAGCCGAACACCGGGGAGCTGTTTTTT | 15 | NA | TRBJ2-2 | TRBV7-9 | NA
CASSLDGQAQETQYF | TGTGCCAGCAGCTTGGATGGACAGGCTCAAGAGACCCAGTACTTC | 15 | NA | TRBJ2-5 | TRBV5-5 | TRBD1
CASLQGGRANYGYTF | TGTGCCAGCCTGCAGGGGGGTCGAGCTAACTATGGCTACACCTTC | 15 | once | TRBJ1-2 | TRBV28 | TRBD1
CASKNLGIRETQYF | TGCGCCAGCAAGAACTTAGGAATTCGAGAGACCCAGTACTTC | 14 | NA | TRBJ2-5 | TRBV10-2 | NA
CASSHYPDRGETQYF | TGCGCCAGCAGCCACTACCCGGACAGGGGGGAGACCCAGTACTTC | 15 | NA | TRBJ2-5 | TRBV4-1 | TRBD1
CASSPTAAALAGMRYEQYF | TGCGCCAGCAGCCCGACCGCCGCGGCTCTAGCGGGAATGCGTTACGAGCAGTACTTC | 19 | NA | TRBJ2-7 | TRBV5-1 | TRBD2
CASSLAATNEKLFF | TGTGCCAGCAGCTTAGCGGCAACTAATGAAAAACTGTTTTTT | 14 | NA | TRBJ1-4 | TRBV13 | NA
CASSSLARRDTQYF | TGTGCCAGCAGTTCCCTAGCAAGGCGAGATACGCAGTATTTT | 14 | NA | TRBJ2-3 | TRBV6-5 | NA
CASSLGLAYNEQFF | TGTGCCAGCAGCCTCGGACTAGCTTACAATGAGCAGTTCTTC | 14 | NA | TRBJ2-1 | TRBV5-4 | TRBD2
CASKMGNTLNTEAFF | TGTGCCAGCAAAATGGGCAACACCTTGAACACTGAAGCTTTCTTT | 15 | NA | TRBJ1-1 | TRBV6-1 | NA
CASSLVNEQFF | TGTGCCAGCAGTCTAGTCAATGAGCAGTTCTTC | 11 | NA | TRBJ2-1 | TRBV25-1 | NA
CASSWASGGAVRETQYF | TGCGCCAGCAGCTGGGCTAGCGGGGGGGCAGTTCGCGAGACCCAGTACTTC | 17 | NA | TRBJ2-5 | TRBV5-1 | TRBD2
CASWGGTGELFF | TGTGCCAGCTGGGGGGGCACCGGGGAGCTGTTTTTT | 12 | NA | TRBJ2-2 | TRBV2 | TRBD2